Presented here are 31 T cell receptor beta chains from one specimen sequenced in a study of T-cell reconstitution after alpha-beta-depleted transplantation in children. Unique molecular identifiers were built into the TCRbeta library. TCRdb fed the PCR reads into MiXCR, producing one record per CDR3 protein. Of a few hundred thousand distinct CDR3 sequences listed, about 11% were seen once; the top ten hold approximately 30%. The sample was PBMCs, taken before TCRalphabeta/CD19-depleted stem cell transplant. The receptors here all came from a child under three years old with acute myeloid leukemia, due to receive a stem cell transplant.

Comments on this clonotype: An end of the junction does not agree with germline; a read error may underlie this. The V call is TRBV12-3 or TRBV12-4, the J call TRBJ2-7, with TRBD1 identical over 12 bases. The CDR3 is 19 residues long. This CDR3 is CTSSLRPPGQGATSYEQYF. CDR3 bases: TGTACCAGCAGTTTAAGGCCGCCGGGACAGGGGGCGACTTCCTACGAGCAGTACTTC.

This clonotype was observed many times. This chain joins TRBV5-1 and TRBJ2-2; D is possibly TRBD2 (6 bases). Trimming shortened V by 3 bases and J by 1 base, and 10 bases separated the two germline ends. This CDR3 comprises 15 residues. Germline-derived CDR1 and CDR2 are SGHRS and YFSETQ. The CDR3 here is CASSSRSGNTGELFF. The CDR3 DNA reads TGCGCCAGCAGCTCCCGTAGCGGGAACACCGGGGAGCTGTTTTTT.

This clonotype has a count of ten or more. V is TRBV7-9 and J is TRBJ2-5; D is undetermined. Trimming stripped 6 bases from V and 0 bases from J, with 5 bases between. The CDR3 loop spans 12 amino acids. CDR1 is SEHNR and CDR2 is FQNEAQ in the germline V gene (reference sequence). This chain's CDR3 is CASRQNQETQYF. The CDR3 bases are TGTGCCAGCAGACAGAACCAAGAGACCCAGTACTTC. The full variable domain, rest sourced from reference TRBV7-9 and TRBJ2-5, is DTGVSQNPRHKITKRGQNVTFRCDPISEHNRLYWYRQTLGQGPEFLTYFQNEAQLEKSRLLSDRFSAERPKGSFSTLEIQRTEQGDSAMYLCASRQNQETQYFGPGTRLLVL.

This clonotype was recorded at least ten times. This chain connects TRBV28 to TRBJ1-2; possible D gene TRBD1, 5 bases. CDR1 MDHEN and CDR2 SYDVKM come from the germline V gene. The CDR3 length is 13 residues. The V and J ends lost 5 bases and 8 bases respectively, with 15 bases between them. CDR3 in amino acids: CASSLEQGRGYTF. DNA of the CDR3: TGTGCCAGCAGTCTGGAGCAGGGAAGAGGCTACACCTTC.

This clonotype was seen ten or more times. The rearrangement joins TRBV20-1 to TRBJ2-3; D possibly corresponds to TRBD2 (5 bases). Germline V gene lookup returns CDR1 DFQATT and CDR2 SNEGSKA (reference sequence). The CDR3 is made up of 16 amino acids. V shed 5 bases and J shed 2 bases, with 20 bases lying between them. CDR3 sequence reads: CSAHPDLAPYTDTQYF. CDR3 DNA sequence: TGCAGTGCTCATCCCGACTTAGCGCCCTACACAGATACGCAGTATTTT.

This clonotype was detected ten times or more. CDR3 sequence reads: CASSLIPGQGVDGYTF. In nucleotides, the CDR3 is TGCGCCAGCAGCTTGATACCGGGACAGGGGGTCGATGGCTACACCTTC. The V gene is TRBV5-1, the J gene TRBJ1-2; 11 bases fit TRBD1. CDR3 length equals 16 residues. Trimming cost V 1 base and J 6 bases; bases outside gene matches: 8. Germline-derived CDR1 and CDR2 are SGHRS and YFSETQ.

The V and J genes are TRBV27 and TRBJ2-5; TRBD1 aligns across 11 bases. Trimming at V came to 0 bases and at J to 3 bases, leaving 3 bases not matched to a gene. Germline CDR1 reads MNHEY; CDR2 reads SMNVEV (reference sequence). This CDR3 is 16 amino acids long. The chain's CDR3 is CASSLSGTGGKETQYF. Here the CDR3 DNA reads TGTGCCAGCAGTTTATCGGGGACAGGGGGAAAAGAGACCCAGTACTTC.

This clonotype was recorded many times. V usage is TRBV29-1 and J usage is TRBJ2-6; D not certain. The CDR3 totals 16 residues. Germline CDR1 SQVTM, CDR2 ANQGSEA. Between the trimmed V and J ends, which lost 6 bases and 0 bases, there was a span of 15 bases. CDR3 sequence reads: CSVSKLDLSGANVLTF. CDR3 bases: TGCAGCGTCTCCAAACTGGACCTCTCTGGGGCCAACGTCCTGACTTTC.

In its sample, this clonotype was seen many times. The V gene is TRBV5-1, the J gene TRBJ2-2, with D uncertain. This CDR3 has 16 amino acids. Germline V lookup: CDR1 SGHRS, CDR2 YFSETQ. Between the trimmed V and J ends, which lost 6 bases and 5 bases, there was a span of 20 bases. CDR3 in amino acids: CASTEGVAGRTGELFF. The CDR3 nucleotides read TGCGCCAGCACCGAAGGCGTGGCTGGGCGTACCGGGGAGCTGTTTTTT. The variable domain in full, with the rest retrieved from reference TRBV5-1 and TRBJ2-2, is KAGVTQTPRYLIKTRGQQVTLSCSPISGHRSVSWYQQTPGQGLQFLFEYFSETQRNKGNFPGRFSGRQFSNSRSEMNVSTLELGDSALYLCASTEGVAGRTGELFFGEGSRLTVL.

This clonotype was seen only a few times. CDR3 nucleotides: TGTGCCAGCAGCTTAACACACTCGAACACCGGGGAGCTGTTTTTT. It specifies CASSLTHSNTGELFF. J is TRBJ2-2 and V is TRBV7-3; D unclear. The CDR3 runs to 15 residues. CDR1 SGHTA and CDR2 FQGTGA come from the germline V gene. The V end was cut by 0 bases, the J end by 0 bases, with 5 bases between.

This clonotype was seen at least ten times. The genes are TRBV3-1 and TRBJ2-5, with a possible D match to TRBD1 (6 bases). CDR3 length: 15 amino acids. The V gene's germline CDR1 is LGHDT and CDR2 YNNKEL (reference sequence). Trimming left V 3 bases short and J 5 bases short, with 16 bases between. The CDR3 sequence is CASSQNDRPWETQYF. CDR3 coding DNA: TGTGCCAGCAGCCAGAATGACAGGCCGTGGGAGACCCAGTACTTC.

This clonotype was seen ten or more times. The chain carries TRBV3-1 and TRBJ2-1, with 10 bases that match TRBD2. There are 16 residues in the CDR3. Germline V gene lookup returns CDR1 LGHDT and CDR2 YNNKEL (reference sequence). Trimming took 3 bases from V and 6 from J; bases not matched to a gene: 8. The CDR3 reads CASSHPSGRALNEQFF. DNA of the CDR3: TGTGCCAGCAGCCATCCCAGCGGGAGGGCCCTCAATGAGCAGTTCTTC.

This clonotype came up many times. This chain uses TRBV7-2 with TRBJ2-3, with no clear D. This CDR3 contains 13 residues. V lost 1 base to trimming and J lost 6 bases, with 8 bases between them. CDR1 and CDR2 (germline): SGHTA, FQGNSA. The CDR3, as DNA: TGTGCCAGCAGCTTAGAACTGGGGGATACGCAGTATTTT. Translated, it gives CASSLELGDTQYF.

There are many counts of this clonotype. V is TRBV28 and J is TRBJ2-1; D is undetermined. In germline, CDR1 is MDHEN, CDR2 SYDVKM. Trimming removed 6 bases from V and 4 bases from J, with 7 bases in between. The CDR3 extends over 12 amino acids. The CDR3 is CASRRKYNEQFF. For the CDR3, the DNA is TGTGCCAGCAGACGAAAGTACAATGAGCAGTTCTTC.

In its sample, this clonotype was seen many times. The chain combines TRBV11-2 with TRBJ2-3; D remains ambiguous. V was shortened by 5 bases and J by 5 bases, with 20 bases between the two germline ends. The CDR3 has 16 amino acids. Germline CDR1 and CDR2: SGHAT and FQNNGV. Here the CDR3 DNA reads TGTGCCAGCAGCGCGCCCGGGCCCCTCGGCCGAGATACGCAGTATTTT. It codes for CASSAPGPLGRDTQYF. The full variable domain, its missing parts supplied by reference TRBV11-2 and TRBJ2-3, is EAGVAQSPRYKIIEKRQSVAFWCNPISGHATLYWYQQILGQGPKLLIQFQNNGVVDDSQLPKDRFSAERLKGVDSTLKIQPAKLEDSAVYLCASSAPGPLGRDTQYFGPGTRLTVL.

The table lists this clonotype with many counts. The rearrangement joins TRBV7-2 to TRBJ1-1; a weak D match, TRBD1 (5 bases). Germline assignment: CDR1 SGHTA and CDR2 FQGNSA. There are 14 residues in the CDR3. Trimming pared 5 bases from V and 4 bases from J, leaving 14 bases between. This CDR3 reads CASSPRGGTTEAFF. The CDR3 region has the DNA TGTGCCAGCAGCCCCCGGGGGGGGACCACTGAAGCTTTCTTT. The full variable domain, rest sourced from reference TRBV7-2 and TRBJ1-1, is GAGVSQSPSNKVTEKGKDVELRCDPISGHTALYWYRQSLGQGLEFLIYFQGNSAPDKSGLPSDRFSAERTGGSVSTLTIQRTQQEDSAVYLCASSPRGGTTEAFFGQGTRLTVV.

This clonotype came up many times. V is TRBV20-1 and J is TRBJ1-1; possible D gene TRBD1, 5 bases. The V end lost 5 bases, the J end lost 4 bases, and 14 bases lay between the germline ends. There are 13 residues in the CDR3. The germline CDR1 and CDR2 sequences are DFQATT and SNEGSKA (reference sequence). CDR3 sequence: CSAVGTLGTEAFF. The DNA of the CDR3 is TGCAGTGCTGTCGGGACTCTGGGCACTGAAGCTTTCTTT.

In its sample, this clonotype was seen many times. The chain uses TRBV12-3 or TRBV12-4 and TRBJ2-5, with D unclear. The CDR3 length is 15 residues. V lost 8 bases, J lost 2 bases, and 18 bases lay in between. CDR3 coding DNA: TGTGCCAGCCCTTGCGGTCGGTCCCGACAAGAGACCCAGTACTTC. Translating it yields CASPCGRSRQETQYF.

The CDR3 DNA is TGTGCCAGCAGCTTGGGGTGGTTAGAGACCCAGTACTTC. Encoded protein: CASSLGWLETQYF. The chain joins TRBV5-6 to TRBJ2-5; the D is unclear. Germline CDR1 reads SGHDT; CDR2 reads YYEEEE. CDR3 length equals 13 residues. The germline V and J ends were trimmed by 0 bases and 4 bases, with 7 bases remaining between them.

The sample holds many counts of this clonotype. V is TRBV5-1 and J is TRBJ1-5; 9 bases agree with TRBD1. From germline, CDR1 is SGHRS and CDR2 YFSETQ. CDR3 length: 15 residues. V shed 4 bases, J shed 3 bases, and the junction held 5 bases outside the gene matches. CDR3 DNA: TGCGCCAGCAGCCCCGACAGGGGGACCAATCAGCCCCAGCATTTT. Protein sequence: CASSPDRGTNQPQHF.

This clonotype was seen repeatedly, ten times or more. The chain uses TRBV20-1 and TRBJ1-1; a weak D match, TRBD1 (6 bases). Germline CDR1 and CDR2: DFQATT and SNEGSKA (reference sequence). V was shortened by 7 bases and J by 2 bases, with 14 bases between the two germline ends. This CDR3 spans 13 amino acids. This CDR3 reads CSGHKQGNTEAFF. The CDR3 DNA sequence: TGCAGTGGGCATAAACAGGGTAACACTGAAGCTTTCTTT.

This clonotype has a count of ten or more. CDR3 bases: TGCGCCAGCAGCCTACGAGGACAGGACTATGGCTACACCTTC. It codes for CASSLRGQDYGYTF. The chain recombines TRBV5-1 with TRBJ1-2; 7 positions agree with TRBD1. Trimming took 4 bases from V and 3 from J; bases not matched to a gene: 6. Germline CDR1 reads SGHRS; CDR2 reads YFSETQ. This CDR3 is 14 amino acids long.

V usage is TRBV7-2 and J usage is TRBJ2-1; D call uncertain. CDR3 length: 13 residues. Germline V gives CDR1 SGHTA, CDR2 FQGNSA. V was pared by 3 bases and J by 7 bases, with 10 bases between. The CDR3 DNA sequence: TGTGCCAGCAGCTTTTATAAGGTGAATGAGCAGTTCTTC. Translating gives CASSFYKVNEQFF.

This clonotype appeared many times. This chain joins TRBV12-3 or TRBV12-4 and TRBJ1-5, with D possibly matching TRBD1 (6 bases). Trimming pared 2 bases from V and 4 bases from J, leaving 12 bases between. The CDR3 sequence is 15 residues long. Here the CDR3 reads CASSLRTAINQPQHF. CDR3 sequence (DNA): TGTGCCAGCAGTTTACGGACAGCGATTAATCAGCCCCAGCATTTT.

This clonotype came up many times. This chain connects TRBV11-2 to TRBJ1-1; D call uncertain. In germline, CDR1 is SGHAT, CDR2 FQNNGV. Between the trimmed V and J ends, which lost 5 bases and 4 bases, there was a span of 17 bases. The CDR3 consists of 15 residues. The CDR3, as DNA: TGTGCCAGCAGCCATCGGGATGGTTACCCCACTGAAGCTTTCTTT. It translates to CASSHRDGYPTEAFF.

The table lists this clonotype with many counts. The rearrangement joins TRBV20-1 to TRBJ2-5, with D tentatively TRBD2 (6 bases). There are 13 residues in the CDR3. V lost 3 bases and J lost 5, with 13 bases in between. Per the germline V gene, CDR1 is DFQATT and CDR2 is SNEGSKA (reference sequence). This chain's CDR3 is CSARDGRGETQYF. CDR3 DNA sequence: TGCAGTGCTAGGGACGGGAGAGGGGAGACCCAGTACTTC.

In regard to this clonotype: This may arise from a read error, as a much more abundant clone is one base away. V usage is TRBV4-1 and J usage is TRBJ2-4, with 11 bases matching TRBD1. This CDR3 region has 15 residues. The germline V gene encodes CDR1 MGHRA and CDR2 YSYEKL. The CDR3 protein is CTSSQEGTGGDIQYF. CDR3 bases: TGCACCAGCAGCCAAGAAGGGACAGGGGGTGACATTCAGTACTTC.

The chain carries TRBV18 and TRBJ2-7; 7 bases align to TRBD2. Germline assignment: CDR1 KGHSH and CDR2 LQKENI. The V gene end was trimmed by 5 bases and the J gene end by 6 bases; junction bases not matched to a gene: 7. The CDR3 runs to 13 residues. CDR3 residues: CASSLTSPFEQYF. The CDR3 DNA follows: TGTGCCAGCTCATTGACTAGCCCTTTCGAGCAGTACTTC.

This clonotype was recorded at least ten times. The CDR3, as DNA: TGTGCCAGCAGTTTATTAGGGGGGACCGGGGAGCTGTTTTTT. Protein product: CASSLLGGTGELFF. V usage is TRBV28 and J usage is TRBJ2-2; D is possibly TRBD1 or TRBD2 (6 bases each). The CDR3 covers 14 residues. Germline CDR1 is MDHEN and CDR2 is SYDVKM. The V end lost 1 base, the J end lost 5 bases, and 8 bases lay between the germline ends.

This clonotype was recorded at least ten times. The V and J genes are TRBV5-1 and TRBJ2-2, with D perhaps assigned TRBD1 or TRBD2 (5 bases each). The CDR3 runs 14 residues. In germline, CDR1 is SGHRS, CDR2 YFSETQ. V shed 7 bases and J shed 5 bases, with 15 bases lying between them. This CDR3 reads CASQRGLGTGELFF. DNA for the CDR3: TGCGCCAGCCAACGGGGCCTGGGGACCGGGGAGCTGTTTTTT.

At least ten counts were recorded for this clonotype. This CDR3 is CASLDRINTEAFF. CDR3 in DNA: TGTGCCAGCCTGGACAGAATAAACACTGAAGCTTTCTTT. The chain combines TRBV12-3 or TRBV12-4 with TRBJ1-1; the D gene is possibly TRBD1 (6 bases). V was trimmed by 8 bases and J by 2 bases, leaving 12 bases between them. The CDR3 contains 13 residues.